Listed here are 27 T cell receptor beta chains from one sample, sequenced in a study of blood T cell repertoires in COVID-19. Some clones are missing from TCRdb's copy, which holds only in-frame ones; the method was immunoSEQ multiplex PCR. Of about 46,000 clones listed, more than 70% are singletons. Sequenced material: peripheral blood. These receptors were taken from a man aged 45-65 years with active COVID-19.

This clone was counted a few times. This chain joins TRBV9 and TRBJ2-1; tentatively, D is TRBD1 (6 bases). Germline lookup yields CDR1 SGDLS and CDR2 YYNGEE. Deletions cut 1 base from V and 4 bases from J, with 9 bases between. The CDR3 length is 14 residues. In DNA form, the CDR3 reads TGTGCCAGCAGCGTACAGGGGAATTACAATGAGCAGTTCTTC. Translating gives CASSVQGNYNEQFF.

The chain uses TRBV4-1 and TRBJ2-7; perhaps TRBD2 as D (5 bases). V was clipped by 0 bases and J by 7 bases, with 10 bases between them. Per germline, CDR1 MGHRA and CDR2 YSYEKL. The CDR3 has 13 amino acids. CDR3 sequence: CASSQEGWREQYF. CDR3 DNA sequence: TGCGCCAGCAGCCAAGAAGGGTGGAGGGAGCAGTACTTC.

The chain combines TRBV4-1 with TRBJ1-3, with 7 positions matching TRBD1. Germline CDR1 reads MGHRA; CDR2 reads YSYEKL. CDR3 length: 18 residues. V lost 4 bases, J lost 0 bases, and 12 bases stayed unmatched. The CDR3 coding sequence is TGCGCCAGCAGCCGAGCACCGGGACAGACCAACTCTGGAAACACCATATATTTT. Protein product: CASSRAPGQTNSGNTIYF.

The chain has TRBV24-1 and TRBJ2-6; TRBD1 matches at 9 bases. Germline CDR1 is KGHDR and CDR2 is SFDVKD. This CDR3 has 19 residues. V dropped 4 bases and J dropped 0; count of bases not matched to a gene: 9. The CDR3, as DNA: TGTGCCACCAGTGACTCCTACAGGGGGCTCAGCTCTGGGGCCAACGTCCTGACTTTC. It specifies CATSDSYRGLSSGANVLTF.

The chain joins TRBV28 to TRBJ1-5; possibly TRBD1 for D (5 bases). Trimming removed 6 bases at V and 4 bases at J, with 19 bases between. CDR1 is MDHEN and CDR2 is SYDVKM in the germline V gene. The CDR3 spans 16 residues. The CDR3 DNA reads TGTGCCAGCAGCCTGCTTAGGGGAATTGGGAATCAGCCCCAGCATTTT. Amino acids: CASSLLRGIGNQPQHF.

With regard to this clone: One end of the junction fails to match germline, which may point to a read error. CDR3 sequence: CASSPGGGQASEQYF. CDR3 nucleotide sequence: TGTGCTAGCAGCCCCGGGGGGGGGCAGGCTAGCGAGCAGTACTTC. This chain links TRBV7-7 with TRBJ2-7; 8 nucleotides line up with TRBD2. The CDR3 length is 15 residues. From germline, CDR1 is SSHAT and CDR2 FNYEAQ (reference sequence).

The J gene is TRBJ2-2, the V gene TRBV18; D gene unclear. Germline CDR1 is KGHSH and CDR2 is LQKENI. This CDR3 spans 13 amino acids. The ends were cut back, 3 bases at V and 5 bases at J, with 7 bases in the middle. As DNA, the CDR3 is TGTGCCAGCTCACCCCAGAATACCGGGGAGCTGTTTTTT. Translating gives CASSPQNTGELFF.

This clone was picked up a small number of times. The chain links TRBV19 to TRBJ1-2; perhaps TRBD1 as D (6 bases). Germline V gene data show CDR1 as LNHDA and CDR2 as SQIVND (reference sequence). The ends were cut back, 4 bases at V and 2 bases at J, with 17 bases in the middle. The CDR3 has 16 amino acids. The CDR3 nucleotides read TGTGCCAGTAGTAACCTGGGCCGGACAGCGAACTATGGCTACACCTTC. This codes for CASSNLGRTANYGYTF.

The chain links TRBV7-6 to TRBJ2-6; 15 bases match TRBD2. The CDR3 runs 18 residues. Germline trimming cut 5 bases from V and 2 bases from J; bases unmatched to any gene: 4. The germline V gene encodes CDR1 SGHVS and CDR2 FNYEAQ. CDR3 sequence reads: CASSLGTSGGTGANVLTF. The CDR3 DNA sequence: TGTGCCAGCAGCCTAGGGACTAGCGGGGGGACTGGGGCCAACGTCCTGACTTTC.

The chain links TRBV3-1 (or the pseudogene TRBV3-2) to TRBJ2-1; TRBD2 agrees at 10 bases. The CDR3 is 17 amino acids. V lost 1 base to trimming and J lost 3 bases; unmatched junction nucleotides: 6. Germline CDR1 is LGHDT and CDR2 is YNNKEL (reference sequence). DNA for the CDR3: TGTGCCAGCAGCCAAGCCCTCGGACTAGCGGACTACAATGAGCAGTTCTTC. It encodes CASSQALGLADYNEQFF.

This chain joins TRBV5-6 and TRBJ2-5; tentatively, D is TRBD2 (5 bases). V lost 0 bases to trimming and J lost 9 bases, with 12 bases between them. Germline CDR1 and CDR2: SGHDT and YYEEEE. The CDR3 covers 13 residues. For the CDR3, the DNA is TGTGCCAGCAGCTTGGAGTCGGGAAGGGCCCAGTACTTC. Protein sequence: CASSLESGRAQYF.

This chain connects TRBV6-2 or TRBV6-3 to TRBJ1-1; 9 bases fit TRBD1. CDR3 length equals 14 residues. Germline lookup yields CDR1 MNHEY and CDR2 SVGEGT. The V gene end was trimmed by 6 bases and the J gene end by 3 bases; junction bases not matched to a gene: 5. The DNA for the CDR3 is TGTGCCAGCAGCCGGACAGGGGCGGACACTGAAGCTTTCTTT. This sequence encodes CASSRTGADTEAFF.

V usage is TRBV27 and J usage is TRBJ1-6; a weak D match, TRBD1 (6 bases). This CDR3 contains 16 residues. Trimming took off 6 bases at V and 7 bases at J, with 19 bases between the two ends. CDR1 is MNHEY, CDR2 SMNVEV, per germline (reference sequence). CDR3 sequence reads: CASRSTLQGLNSPLHF. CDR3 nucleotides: TGTGCCAGCAGATCCACACTACAGGGCCTAAATTCACCCCTCCACTTT.

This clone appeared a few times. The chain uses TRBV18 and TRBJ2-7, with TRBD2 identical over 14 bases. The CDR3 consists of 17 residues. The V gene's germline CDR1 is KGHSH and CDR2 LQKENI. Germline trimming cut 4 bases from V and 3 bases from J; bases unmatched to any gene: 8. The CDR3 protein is CASSLVGTSGSDYEQYF. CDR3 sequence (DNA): TGTGCCAGCTCACTCGTTGGGACTAGCGGGAGCGACTACGAGCAGTACTTC.

CDR3 DNA: TGTGCCAGCAGCTTAGGAGCCCTGAACACTGAAGCTTTCTTT. Translated, it gives CASSLGALNTEAFF. V gene TRBV11-3 combines with J gene TRBJ1-1; D gene unclear. The V gene lost 1 base and the J gene lost 0 bases, with 6 bases spanning the gap. Germline loops: CDR1 SGHNT, CDR2 YENEEA. The CDR3 loop spans 14 amino acids. The entire variable domain, with the rest obtained from reference TRBV11-3 and TRBJ1-1, is as follows: EAGVVQSPRYKIIEKKQPVAFWCNPISGHNTLYWYLQNLGQGPELLIRYENEEAVDDSQLPKDRFSAERLKGVDSTLKIQPAELGDSAVYLCASSLGALNTEAFFGQGTRLTVV.

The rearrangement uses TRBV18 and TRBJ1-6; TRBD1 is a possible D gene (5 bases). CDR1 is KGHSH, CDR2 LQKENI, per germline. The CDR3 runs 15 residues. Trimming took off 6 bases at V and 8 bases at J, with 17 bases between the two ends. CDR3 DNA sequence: TGTGCCAGCTCCCTCGGACCCGAAGGGGATTCACCCCTCCACTTT. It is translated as CASSLGPEGDSPLHF.

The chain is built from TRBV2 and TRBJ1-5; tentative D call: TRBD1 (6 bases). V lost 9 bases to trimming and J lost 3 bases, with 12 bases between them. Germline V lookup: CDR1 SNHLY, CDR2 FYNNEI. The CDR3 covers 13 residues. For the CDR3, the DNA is TGTGCCAGGACCAGGACAGTCAATCAGCCCCAGCATTTT. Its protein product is CARTRTVNQPQHF.

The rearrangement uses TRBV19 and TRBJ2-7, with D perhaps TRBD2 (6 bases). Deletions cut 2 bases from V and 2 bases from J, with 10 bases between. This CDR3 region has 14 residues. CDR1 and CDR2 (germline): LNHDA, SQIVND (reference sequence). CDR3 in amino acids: CASSISSATYEQYF. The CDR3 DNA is TGTGCCAGTAGTATATCTAGCGCTACCTACGAGCAGTACTTC.

CDR3 DNA sequence: TGTGCCAGTAGTAACAGGGGTAGGGAGACCCAGTACTTC. It yields the protein CASSNRGRETQYF. The chain couples TRBV19 to TRBJ2-5, with 7 nucleotides matching TRBD1. This CDR3 contains 13 residues. Germline V gene data show CDR1 as LNHDA and CDR2 as SQIVND (reference sequence). V dropped 4 bases and J dropped 5; count of bases not matched to a gene: 4.

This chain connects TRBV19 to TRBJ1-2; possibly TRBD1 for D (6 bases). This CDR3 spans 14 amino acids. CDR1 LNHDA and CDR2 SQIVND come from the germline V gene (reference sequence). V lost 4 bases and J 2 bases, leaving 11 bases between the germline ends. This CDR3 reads CASSTRTENYGYTF. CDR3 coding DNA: TGTGCCAGTAGTACCCGGACAGAGAACTATGGCTACACCTTC.

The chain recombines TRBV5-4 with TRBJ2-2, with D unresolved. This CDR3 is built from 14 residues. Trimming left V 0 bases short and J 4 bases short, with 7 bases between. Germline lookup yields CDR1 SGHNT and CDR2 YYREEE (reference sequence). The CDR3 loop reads CASSLEVLTGELFF. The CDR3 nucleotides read TGTGCCAGCAGCTTGGAAGTACTCACCGGGGAGCTGTTTTTT.

The CDR3 here is CASSPVSLTDTQYF. The CDR3 DNA is TGCGCCAGCAGCCCAGTTTCTCTCACAGATACGCAGTATTTT. The chain couples TRBV5-1 to TRBJ2-3; D is unclear. The CDR3 length is 14 residues. The germline V gene has CDR1 SGHRS and CDR2 YFSETQ. The V end was cut by 4 bases, the J end by 2 bases, with 11 bases between.

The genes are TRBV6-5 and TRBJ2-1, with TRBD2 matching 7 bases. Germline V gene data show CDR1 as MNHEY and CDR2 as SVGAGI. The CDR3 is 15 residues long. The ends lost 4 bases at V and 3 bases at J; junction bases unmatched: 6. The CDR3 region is CASSLGASGYNEQFF. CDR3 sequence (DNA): TGTGCCAGCAGTTTAGGGGCTAGCGGCTACAATGAGCAGTTCTTC.

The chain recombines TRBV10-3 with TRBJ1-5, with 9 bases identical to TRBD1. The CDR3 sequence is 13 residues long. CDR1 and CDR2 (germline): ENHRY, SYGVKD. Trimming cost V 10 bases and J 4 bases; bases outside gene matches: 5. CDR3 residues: CATGQGLNQPQHF. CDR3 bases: TGTGCCACTGGACAGGGGCTTAATCAGCCCCAGCATTTT.

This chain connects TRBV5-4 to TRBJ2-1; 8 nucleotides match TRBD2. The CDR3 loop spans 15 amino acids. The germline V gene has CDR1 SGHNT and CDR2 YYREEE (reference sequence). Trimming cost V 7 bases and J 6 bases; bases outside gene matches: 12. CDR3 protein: CASLLAGTPPNEQFF. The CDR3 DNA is TGTGCCAGCCTTTTAGCGGGGACCCCACCCAATGAGCAGTTCTTC.

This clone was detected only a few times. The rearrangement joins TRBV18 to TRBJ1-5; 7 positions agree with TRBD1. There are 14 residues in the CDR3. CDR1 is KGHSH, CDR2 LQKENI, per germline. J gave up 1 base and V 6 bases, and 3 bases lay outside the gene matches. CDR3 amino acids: CASSGTDSNQPQHF. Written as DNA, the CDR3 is TGTGCCAGCTCGGGGACAGACAGCAATCAGCCCCAGCATTTT.

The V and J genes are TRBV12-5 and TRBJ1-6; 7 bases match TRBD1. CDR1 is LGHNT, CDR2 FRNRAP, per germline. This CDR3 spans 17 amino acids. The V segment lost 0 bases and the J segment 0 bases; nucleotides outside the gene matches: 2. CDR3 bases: TGTGCTAGTGGTTTGGTCCGGGACAGCTCCTATAATTCACCCCTCCACTTT. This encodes CASGLVRDSSYNSPLHF.